The text below deals with one TCR beta chain. The data were obtained in a study of control samples from healthy donors and cancer patients. Clones were sequenced by immunoSEQ multiplex PCR, and TCRdb holds only the in-frame ones, with some missing. The sample carries more than 95,000 clones, roughly 84% recorded once. Trimming took off 0 bases at V and 6 bases at J, with 5 bases between the two ends. The CDR3 is 12 amino acids. Germline assignment: CDR1 GTSNPN and CDR2 SVGIG (reference sequence). Sequencing was performed on blood. The receptor was isolated from a man between 18 and 35 years old in good health. The chain carries TRBV30 and TRBJ2-2; D is undetermined. The CDR3 DNA sequence: TGTGCCTGGAGTGTAAGTGCCGGGGAGCTGTTTTTT. Translated: CAWSVSAGELFF.